Reported below is one T cell receptor beta chain. What antigen it recognizes has not been identified. No base-level quality is on record; no much larger clone is a single base apart. This entry belongs to a study of blood T cell repertoires in COVID-19 (TCRdb year 2020). Looking at the study overall: Samples from collaborators originated in the United States, Italy and Spain and spanned both the acute and convalescent phases of COVID-19. The material from the prospective study consisted of cDNA or gDNA derived from T cells, B-cell-depleted T cells, or PBMCs. Deeply sampled blood TCRbeta repertoires from subjects exposed to, actively infected with, or recovered from COVID-19 were included in the dataset. The repertoires were made available in a free public database intended to serve as a resource for research on the immune response to SARS-CoV-2. The samples were drawn from the first 160 participants of the ongoing ImmuneRACE study and from over a thousand subjects provided by 6 global collaborators. The sample metadata nearly always contained a de-identified subject ID, COVID-19 status, age in years and sex. Where available, HLA class I and class II types were taken from metadata supplied by the sample provider and were not determined by assay-based typing.

The immunoSEQ Assay, a bias-controlled multiplex PCR, was used to amplify TCRbeta CDR3 regions from genomic DNA. In the source study's methods: The number of nucleated cells in each sample was estimated by amplification of reference gene primers within the assay. To quantify the absolute abundance of each unique TCRbeta CDR3 rearrangement, sequence reads were collapsed and filtered. For each sample, productive Simpson clonality was calculated as the square root of Simpson's diversity index over productive rearrangements. This is the immuneACCESS table as TCRdb keeps it, with only in-frame sequences that have V and J called. A part of the clones is gone; compared with another copy, unresolved V genes explain less than half, and the rest is unexplained. The V and J calls and the clone size are those of that table, but D and trimming were determined from the DNA. The sample table contains roughly 290,000 clones; only one count was recorded for about 87% of them. Roughly 8% of the sample lies in the top ten.

Samples from volunteer blood donors who had recovered from COVID-19 were contributed by a second Seattle source. The collaborating institutions used their own protocols to collect whole blood in K2EDTA tubes. For TCRbeta analysis, collaborators shipped samples in one of three forms: frozen whole blood, isolated PBMCs, or DNA extracted from either of those sample types. Paper-wide results and their limitations: The amount of clinical and demographic metadata varied by source and participant and was provided uncurated.

The germline V gene (reference sequence) supplies CDR1 LNHDA and CDR2 SQIVND. V lost 3 bases and J lost 4 bases, and the count of bases not matched to a germline gene is 2. Inclusive of the bounding cysteine and phenylalanine, the CDR3 is 14 residues long. The DNA shown is the 42-base CDR3, in frame from base 1. Material: peripheral blood. The chain is encoded by TRBV19 joined to TRBJ2-3, with 9 central nucleotides matching TRBD1. This TCR was sampled from a woman between 45 and 60 years old who had recovered from COVID-19. CDR3 sequence: CASSIRTGADTQYF. The nucleotides read TGTGCCAGTAGTATCCGGACAGGGGCAGATACGCAGTATTTT.